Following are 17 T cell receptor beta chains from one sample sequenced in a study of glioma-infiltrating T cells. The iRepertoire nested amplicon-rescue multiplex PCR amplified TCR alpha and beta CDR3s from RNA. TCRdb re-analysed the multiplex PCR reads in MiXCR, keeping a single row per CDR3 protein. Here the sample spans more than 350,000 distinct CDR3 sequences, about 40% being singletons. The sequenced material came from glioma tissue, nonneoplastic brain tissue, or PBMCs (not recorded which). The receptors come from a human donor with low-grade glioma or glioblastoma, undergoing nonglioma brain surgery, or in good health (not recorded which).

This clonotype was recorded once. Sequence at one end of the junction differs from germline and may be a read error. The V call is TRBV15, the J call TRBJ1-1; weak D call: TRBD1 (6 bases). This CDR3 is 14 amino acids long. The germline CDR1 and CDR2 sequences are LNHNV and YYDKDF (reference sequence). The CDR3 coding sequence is TGTGCCAGCAGCTTGAACAGGGACCAATGTGAAGCTTTCTTT. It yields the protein CASSLNRDQCEAFF.

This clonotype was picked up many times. The CDR3 sequence: CASTQLSQNHGYTF. CDR3 in DNA: TGTGCCAGCACCCAGCTGAGTCAAAATCATGGCTACACCTTC. The genes are TRBV6-2 or TRBV6-3 and TRBJ1-2; D call uncertain. Germline CDR1 MNHEY, CDR2 SVGEGT. The CDR3 loop spans 14 amino acids. V gave up 7 bases and J gave up 6 bases, with 18 bases separating them.

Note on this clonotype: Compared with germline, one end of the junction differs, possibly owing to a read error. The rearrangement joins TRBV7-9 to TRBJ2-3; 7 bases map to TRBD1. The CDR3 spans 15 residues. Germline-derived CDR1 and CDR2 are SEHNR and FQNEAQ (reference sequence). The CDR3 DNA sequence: TGTGCCAGCAGCAAGGACAGGTCTAGCACAAATACGCAGTATTTT. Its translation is CASSKDRSSTNTQYF.

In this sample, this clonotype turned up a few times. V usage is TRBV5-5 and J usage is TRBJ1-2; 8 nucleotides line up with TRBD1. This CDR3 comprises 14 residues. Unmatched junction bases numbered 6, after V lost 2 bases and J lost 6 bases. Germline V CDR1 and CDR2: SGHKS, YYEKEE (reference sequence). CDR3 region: CASSLQQGVHGYTF. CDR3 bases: TGTGCCAGCAGCTTACAACAGGGGGTCCATGGCTACACCTTC.

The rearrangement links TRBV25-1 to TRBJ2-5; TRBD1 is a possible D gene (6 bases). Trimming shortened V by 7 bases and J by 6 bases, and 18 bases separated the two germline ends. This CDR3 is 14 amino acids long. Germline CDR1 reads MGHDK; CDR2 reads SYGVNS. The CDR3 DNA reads TGTGCCAGCACCGGGACAACCCTAGGGCAGACCCAGTACTTC. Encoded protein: CASTGTTLGQTQYF.

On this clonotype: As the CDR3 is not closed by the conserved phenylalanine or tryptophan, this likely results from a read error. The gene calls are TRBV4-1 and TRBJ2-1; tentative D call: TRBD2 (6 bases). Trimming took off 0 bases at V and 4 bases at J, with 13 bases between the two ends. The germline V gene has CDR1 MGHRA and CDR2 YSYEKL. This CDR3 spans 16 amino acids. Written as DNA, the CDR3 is TGCGCCAGCAGCCAAGATGAGGCGGGATGGTACAATGAGCAGTTCTCC. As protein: CASSQDEAGWYNEQFS.

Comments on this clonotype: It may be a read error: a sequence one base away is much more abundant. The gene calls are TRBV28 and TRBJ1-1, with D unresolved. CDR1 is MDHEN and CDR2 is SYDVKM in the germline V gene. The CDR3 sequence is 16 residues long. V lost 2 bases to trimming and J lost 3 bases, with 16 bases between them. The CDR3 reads CASSLIQSSRYTEAFF. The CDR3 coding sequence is TGTGCCAGCAGTTTAATCCAGAGTAGTAGGTACACTGAAGCTTTCTTT. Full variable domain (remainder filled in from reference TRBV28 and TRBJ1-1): DVKVTQSSRYLVKRTGEKVFLECVQDMDHENMFWYRQDPGLGLRLIYFSYDVKMKEKGDIPEGYSVSREKKERFSLILESASTNQTSMYLCASSLIQSSRYTEAFFGQGTRLTVV.

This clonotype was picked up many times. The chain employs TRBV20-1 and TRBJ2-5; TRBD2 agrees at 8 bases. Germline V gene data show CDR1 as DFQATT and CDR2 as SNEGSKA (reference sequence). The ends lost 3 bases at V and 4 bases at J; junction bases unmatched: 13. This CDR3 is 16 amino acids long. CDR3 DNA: TGCAGTGCTAGTGGATTAGCGGGAAGGACTCTAGAGACCCAGTACTTC. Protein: CSASGLAGRTLETQYF.

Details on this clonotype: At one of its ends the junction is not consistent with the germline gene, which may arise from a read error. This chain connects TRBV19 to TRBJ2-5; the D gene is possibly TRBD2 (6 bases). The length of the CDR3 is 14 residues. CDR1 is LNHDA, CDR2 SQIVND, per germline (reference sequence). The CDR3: CAGSAGLYQETQYF. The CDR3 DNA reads TGTGCCGGTAGTGCCGGACTATATCAAGAGACCCAGTACTTC.

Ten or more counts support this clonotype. The CDR3 DNA is TGTGCCAGCAGTTACCCGGGACGCATTCAGTACTTC. This translates into CASSYPGRIQYF. The V gene is TRBV6-2 or TRBV6-3, the J gene TRBJ2-4, with D perhaps matching TRBD1 or TRBD2 (5 bases each). V was pared by 2 bases and J by 9 bases, with 8 bases between. The CDR3 is 12 residues long. Germline CDR1 reads MNHEY; CDR2 reads SVGEGT.

CDR3 in amino acids: CSARDLGTYNEQYF. The CDR3 DNA is TGCAGTGCTAGAGATCTAGGGACCTACAATGAGCAGTACTTC. V is TRBV20-1 and J is TRBJ2-1, with D possibly being TRBD1 or TRBD2 (5 bases each). The J call may not be correct, given that the DNA end is closer to TRBJ2-7. Looked up from germline, CDR1 is DFQATT and CDR2 is SNEGSKA (reference sequence). The CDR3 contains 14 residues.

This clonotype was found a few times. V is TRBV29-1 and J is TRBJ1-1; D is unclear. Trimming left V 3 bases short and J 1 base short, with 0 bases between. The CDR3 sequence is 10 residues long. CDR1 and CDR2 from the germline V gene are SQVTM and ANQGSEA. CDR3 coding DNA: TGCAGCGTTGAGAACACTGAAGCTTTCTTT. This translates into CSVENTEAFF.

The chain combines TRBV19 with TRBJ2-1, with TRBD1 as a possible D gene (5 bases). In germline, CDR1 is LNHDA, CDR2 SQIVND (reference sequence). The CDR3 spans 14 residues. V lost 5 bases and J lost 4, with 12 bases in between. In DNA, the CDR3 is TGTGCCAGTAGTTCCATGACAGTATACAATGAGCAGTTCTTC. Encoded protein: CASSSMTVYNEQFF. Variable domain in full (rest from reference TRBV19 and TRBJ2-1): DGGITQSPKYLFRKEGQNVTLSCEQNLNHDAMYWYRQDPGQGLRLIYYSQIVNDFQKGDIAEGYSVSREKKESFPLTVTSAQKNPTAFYLCASSSMTVYNEQFFGPGTRLTVL.

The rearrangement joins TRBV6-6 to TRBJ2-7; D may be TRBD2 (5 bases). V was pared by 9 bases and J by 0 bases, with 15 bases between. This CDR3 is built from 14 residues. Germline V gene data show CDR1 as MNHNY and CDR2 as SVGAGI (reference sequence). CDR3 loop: CASRRPAVSYEQYF. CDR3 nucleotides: TGTGCCAGTCGGAGGCCAGCTGTCTCCTACGAGCAGTACTTC.

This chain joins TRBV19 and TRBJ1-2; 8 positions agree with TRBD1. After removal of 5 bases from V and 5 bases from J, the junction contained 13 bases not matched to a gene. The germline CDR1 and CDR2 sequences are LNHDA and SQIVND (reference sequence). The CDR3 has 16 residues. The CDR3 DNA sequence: TGTGCCAGTAGTTCCGACAGGGGACCCACCGCTTATGGCTACACCTTC. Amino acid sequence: CASSSDRGPTAYGYTF.

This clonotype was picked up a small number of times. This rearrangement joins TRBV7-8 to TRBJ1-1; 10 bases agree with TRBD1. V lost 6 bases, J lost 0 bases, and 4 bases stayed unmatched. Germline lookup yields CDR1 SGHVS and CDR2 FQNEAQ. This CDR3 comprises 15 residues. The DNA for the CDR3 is TGTGCCAGCAGATGGGACAGGGGAATGAACACTGAAGCTTTCTTT. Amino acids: CASRWDRGMNTEAFF.

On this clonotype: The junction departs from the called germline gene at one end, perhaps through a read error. The CDR3, as DNA: TGTGCCAGCGGCCGACGACGGGAAGGCTCCCACGAGCAGTACTTC. Translation: CASGRRREGSHEQYF. The chain couples TRBV3-1 to TRBJ2-7, with D perhaps matching TRBD2 (5 bases). CDR3 length equals 15 residues. Germline CDR1 reads LGHDT; CDR2 reads YNNKEL (reference sequence).